The rows below give T cell receptor beta chains drawn from one sample of a study of PD-1 blockade in classical Hodgkin lymphoma. Measured with immunoSEQ multiplex PCR; TCRdb has only the in-frame clones, and not every one. The table shows 42,000 or so clones, with about 86% occurring only once. The sample consisted of peripheral blood mononuclear cells (PBMCs), taken before the second cycle of nivolumab. The receptors were sampled from a human donor with classical Hodgkin lymphoma. The CDR3 runs from the conserved cysteine through the conserved F or W. Fields, in order: V gene, J gene, clone size, D gene, CDR3 protein, CDR3 DNA. D genes are given only for firm matches. For some rows the clone size is stated as once, few or many, or as a class when expanded; others skip it.

V: TRBV12-5; J: TRBJ1-1; size: .; D: TRBD1; CDR3: CASGKGQGTEAFF; DNA: TGTGCTAGTGGTAAAGGACAGGGCACTGAAGCTTTCTTT
V: TRBV27; J: TRBJ2-5; size: .; D: TRBD2; CDR3: CASSLQGLAGGPGETQYF; DNA: TGTGCCAGCAGTTTACAGGGACTAGCGGGAGGGCCTGGGGAGACCCAGTACTTC
V: TRBV18; J: TRBJ1-4; size: once; D: .; CDR3: CASSPDREKLFF; DNA: TGTGCCAGCTCACCGGACAGAGAAAAACTGTTTTTT
V: TRBV9; J: TRBJ2-2; size: .; D: .; CDR3: CASSVSLFQLNTGELFF; DNA: TGTGCCAGCAGCGTCAGCCTTTTCCAACTCAACACCGGGGAGCTGTTTTTT
V: TRBV6-1; J: TRBJ2-1; size: once; D: TRBD2; CDR3: CASMPSGRNEQFF; DNA: TGTGCCAGCATGCCTAGCGGGAGAAATGAGCAGTTCTTC
V: TRBV29-1; J: TRBJ2-7; size: .; D: .; CDR3: CSVEDQSTYEQYF; DNA: TGCAGCGTTGAAGATCAGTCCACCTACGAGCAGTACTTC
V: TRBV5-1; J: TRBJ2-3; size: .; D: .; CDR3: CASSLNTDTQYF; DNA: TGCGCCAGCAGCTTAAACACAGATACGCAGTATTTT
V: TRBV5-1; J: TRBJ2-3; size: .; D: .; CDR3: CASSLGQTTDTQYF; DNA: TGCGCCAGCAGCTTGGGGCAGACCACAGATACGCAGTATTTT
V: TRBV7-9; J: TRBJ2-5; size: .; D: TRBD2; CDR3: CASSPSGEETQYF; DNA: TGTGCCAGCAGCCCGAGCGGGGAAGAGACCCAGTACTTC
V: TRBV7-8; J: TRBJ1-2; size: few; D: TRBD1; CDR3: CASTPGQGDGYGYTF; DNA: TGTGCCAGCACCCCGGGACAGGGGGACGGCTATGGCTACACCTTC
V: TRBV7-9; J: TRBJ2-1; size: .; D: TRBD1; CDR3: CASTQDRDGEQFF; DNA: TGTGCCAGCACCCAAGACAGGGATGGTGAGCAGTTCTTC
V: TRBV11-2; J: TRBJ1-1; size: .; D: .; CDR3: CASSLSPLVRTEAFF; DNA: TGTGCCAGCAGCTTAAGTCCCCTAGTGAGAACTGAAGCTTTCTTT
V: TRBV27; J: TRBJ1-1; size: .; D: .; CDR3: CASSPWGRDNTEAFF; DNA: TGTGCCAGCAGTCCCTGGGGACGGGACAACACTGAAGCTTTCTTT
V: TRBV2; J: TRBJ2-1; size: .; D: .; CDR3: CASREQGPGGEQFF; DNA: TGTGCCAGCAGGGAACAGGGTCCGGGGGGTGAGCAGTTCTTC
V: TRBV6-5; J: TRBJ1-5; size: .; D: .; CDR3: CASSSSVADSNQPQHF; DNA: TGTGCCAGCAGTTCGAGTGTGGCAGATAGCAATCAGCCCCAGCATTTT
V: TRBV2; J: TRBJ2-1; size: .; D: .; CDR3: CASSEISVDEQFF; DNA: TGTGCCAGCAGTGAGATTAGCGTCGATGAGCAGTTCTTC
V: TRBV5-4; J: TRBJ2-3; size: .; D: TRBD1; CDR3: CASSPAHPQGADTQYF; DNA: TGTGCCAGCAGCCCCGCCCACCCCCAGGGGGCAGATACGCAGTATTTT
V: TRBV5-1; J: TRBJ2-3; size: .; D: .; CDR3: CASSLDSSSTDTQYF; DNA: TGCGCCAGCAGCTTGGACAGCTCTAGCACAGATACGCAGTATTTT
V: TRBV25-1; J: TRBJ2-7; size: .; D: TRBD2; CDR3: CASSPTSGSAYEQYF; DNA: TGTGCCAGCAGCCCGACTAGCGGGAGCGCCTACGAGCAGTACTTC
V: TRBV5-1; J: TRBJ2-6; size: .; D: .; CDR3: CASSLVSSGANVLTF; DNA: TGCGCCAGCAGCTTGGTTAGCTCTGGGGCCAACGTCCTGACTTTC
V: TRBV4-3; J: TRBJ2-3; size: .; D: TRBD2; CDR3: CASSQRTSGGGTDTQYF; DNA: TGCGCCAGCAGCCAAAGGACTAGCGGGGGGGGCACAGATACGCAGTATTTT
V: TRBV6-5; J: TRBJ2-7; size: .; D: .; CDR3: CASSDYEQYF; DNA: TGTGCCAGCAGTGATTACGAGCAGTACTTC
V: TRBV5-6; J: TRBJ2-7; size: .; D: .; CDR3: CASSRYTSSYEQYF; DNA: TGTGCCAGCAGCCGGTACACGAGCTCCTACGAGCAGTACTTC
V: TRBV9; J: TRBJ2-1; size: .; D: TRBD2; CDR3: CASSVVAGGSYNEQFF; DNA: TGTGCCAGCAGCGTAGTAGCGGGAGGCTCCTACAATGAGCAGTTCTTC
V: TRBV6-5; J: TRBJ2-7; size: .; D: .; CDR3: CASSPTLPSYEQYF; DNA: TGTGCCAGCAGTCCGACTTTACCCTCCTACGAGCAGTACTTC
V: TRBV9; J: TRBJ2-1; size: .; D: TRBD2; CDR3: CASSADRTGTRGPRSYNEQFF; DNA: TGTGCCAGCAGCGCAGATAGAACCGGGACTAGAGGCCCCCGCTCCTACAATGAGCAGTTCTTC
V: TRBV19; J: TRBJ2-5; size: .; D: .; CDR3: CASSIVQGLNQETQYF; DNA: TGTGCCAGTAGTATAGTGCAGGGCCTGAACCAAGAGACCCAGTACTTC